This T cell receptor beta chain is from a study of T cells in localized non-small cell lung cancer. This clone was seen once. Its antigen is undetermined. Sequencing was performed with immunoSEQ multiplex PCR; in TCRdb, only in-frame clones are kept and a portion is missing. The sample contains around 69,000 clones, 85% to 90% of which appear only once. Study-level results: In adjacent lung appeared a median 57 of the top 100 tumor clones. Uninvolved neighboring lung showed the greatest T cell clonality, exceeding tumor. Heterogeneity remains possible because sequencing was limited to only one tumor region.

The CDR3 runs to 10 residues. In germline, CDR1 is SQVTM, CDR2 ANQGSEA. Trimming stripped 7 bases from V and 7 bases from J, with 8 bases between. The chain recombines TRBV29-1 with TRBJ2-1; maybe TRBD2 (6 bases). The starting material was peripheral blood, obtained before any cancer treatment. This clonotype originated in a woman aged 35-70 years with stage I lung adenocarcinoma. CDR3 amino acids: CSGAGNEQFF. The CDR3 region has the DNA TGCAGCGGCGCGGGGAATGAGCAGTTCTTC.